This passage covers 28 T cell receptor beta chains from one sample sequenced in a study of beta chain features in type 1 diabetes. Every isolated RNA sample was fully reverse transcribed, so sequencing captured expressed TCRB transcripts. Method: immunoSEQ multiplex PCR; TCRdb's copy keeps in-frame clones and lacks some. The table shows 120,000 or so clones, with around a sixth occurring only once. Whole-study findings and limits: When Type 1 diabetes patients were examined, their TCRB CDR3s proved moderately but significantly shorter in all four CD4+ subsets.

Their antigens are not known. Sample: central memory CD4+ T cells from blood. The receptors come from a man between 18 and 29 years old with type 1 diabetes.

Only a few counts were recorded for this clone. This sequence joins TRBV27 and TRBJ2-1; D is possibly TRBD1 (6 bases). V lost 6 bases and J 13 bases, leaving 25 bases between the germline ends. Germline values: CDR1 MNHEY, CDR2 SMNVEV (reference sequence). This CDR3 spans 15 amino acids. The chain's CDR3 is CASSLGGLERQVQFF. The CDR3 region has the DNA TGTGCCAGCAGCCTAGGGGGTCTCGAACGGCAAGTACAGTTCTTC.

This clone appeared a few times. This sequence joins TRBV29-1 and TRBJ2-1; TRBD1 matches at 10 bases. Per germline, CDR1 SQVTM and CDR2 ANQGSEA. Trimming cost V 4 bases and J 2 bases; bases outside gene matches: 5. This CDR3 is 15 amino acids long. CDR3 in amino acids: CSVALGQGAYNEQFF. In nucleotides, the CDR3 is TGCAGCGTTGCCCTAGGACAGGGGGCCTACAATGAGCAGTTCTTC.

This clone was picked up many times. This rearrangement joins TRBV7-2 to TRBJ2-7; 8 bases map to TRBD2. The germline gives CDR1 SGHTA, CDR2 FQGNSA. The trim removed 4 bases at V and 6 bases at J, leaving 11 bases unmatched. The CDR3 sequence is 15 residues long. CDR3 protein: CASSSAGLAGTEQYF. The CDR3 region has the DNA TGTGCCAGCAGCTCAGCTGGGCTAGCGGGCACCGAGCAGTACTTC.

This clone came up once. Given a much more abundant clone one base away, this may be a read error. The chain employs TRBV29-1 and TRBJ1-2; TRBD1 matches 9 bases. This CDR3 spans 13 amino acids. V was clipped by 6 bases and J by 4 bases; unmatched bases: 6. The germline V gene has CDR1 SQVTM and CDR2 ANQGSEA. CDR3 protein: CSVLQTGGYGYTF. DNA of the CDR3: TGCAGCGTCCTCCAGACAGGGGGCTATGGCTACACCTTC.

CDR3 nucleotide sequence: TGCGCCAGCAGCCTTGGCGGCAGGGACGATGGCTACACCTTC. Its protein product is CASSLGGRDDGYTF. The chain recombines TRBV5-1 with TRBJ1-2, with D perhaps matching TRBD1 (5 bases). CDR1 is SGHRS and CDR2 is YFSETQ in the germline V gene. The CDR3 has 14 amino acids. Trimming stripped 4 bases from V and 6 bases from J, with 16 bases between.

The rearrangement links TRBV4-2 to TRBJ2-7, with D possibly being TRBD2 (5 bases). This CDR3 comprises 15 residues. CDR1 and CDR2 (germline): LGHNA, YNFKEQ. V dropped 4 bases and J dropped 0 bases, with 13 bases sitting between them. CDR3 residues: CASSPARDYSYEQYF. CDR3 nucleotide sequence: TGTGCCAGCAGCCCAGCCCGGGATTACTCCTACGAGCAGTACTTC.

This clone was observed a handful of times. The chain uses TRBV29-1 and TRBJ2-5; D is perhaps TRBD1 or TRBD2 (7 bases each). V was trimmed by 4 bases and J by 4 bases, leaving 16 bases between them. The CDR3 length is 14 residues. Germline V gene data show CDR1 as SQVTM and CDR2 as ANQGSEA. The CDR3 nucleotides read TGCAGCGTTGTGGGGTCAGGGGGGGGAGAGACCCAGTACTTC. Encoded protein: CSVVGSGGGETQYF.

This clone came up a few times. This chain links TRBV5-4 with TRBJ2-5; the D gene is possibly TRBD1 (5 bases). V gave up 3 bases and J gave up 1 base, with 13 bases separating them. Germline V gene data show CDR1 as SGHNT and CDR2 as YYREEE (reference sequence). The CDR3 has 15 amino acids. CDR3 in amino acids: CASSSPRTLQETQYF. For the CDR3, the DNA is TGTGCCAGCAGCTCACCTCGGACACTCCAAGAGACCCAGTACTTC.

This clone appeared many times. V usage is TRBV11-1 and J usage is TRBJ2-3; maybe TRBD2 (6 bases). V lost 5 bases and J lost 2, with 17 bases in between. The CDR3 is 16 residues long. In germline, CDR1 is SGHAT, CDR2 FQDESV (reference sequence). The CDR3 nucleotides read TGTGCCAGCAGCGCCCCCCTAGCGCACACCACAGATACGCAGTATTTT. Residues: CASSAPLAHTTDTQYF.

The chain has TRBV9 and TRBJ2-7, with D unclear. V shed 0 bases and J shed 5 bases, with 12 bases lying between them. The CDR3 is 14 residues long. CDR1 SGDLS and CDR2 YYNGEE come from the germline V gene. The CDR3 reads CASSVGSRANEQYF. CDR3 bases: TGTGCCAGCAGCGTAGGGTCCCGAGCCAACGAGCAGTACTTC.

The table lists this clone with a few counts. A much larger clone differs by one base, so this may be a read error. The V call is TRBV27, the J call TRBJ2-6; the D is unclear. From germline, CDR1 is MNHEY and CDR2 SMNVEV (reference sequence). This CDR3 region has 15 residues. The V end lost 6 bases, the J end lost 2 bases, and 11 bases lay between the germline ends. The CDR3 DNA follows: TGTGCCAGCAGAGAACCGAGCGCTGGGGCCAACGTCCTGACTTTC. Translated: CASREPSAGANVLTF.

The chain employs TRBV30 and TRBJ2-1; 10 nucleotides line up with TRBD2. This CDR3 spans 14 amino acids. The germline V gene has CDR1 GTSNPN and CDR2 SVGIG (reference sequence). After removal of 8 bases from V and 3 bases from J, the junction contained 7 bases not matched to a gene. DNA of the CDR3: TGTGCCGGCATCCCTAGCGGGAGCTACAATGAGCAGTTCTTC. This encodes CAGIPSGSYNEQFF.

The chain uses TRBV21-1 and TRBJ2-1; TRBD2 reflects the table's D call only, with no check against the DNA. TRBV21-1 is annotated as a pseudogene. The CDR3 is made up of 14 amino acids. This chain's CDR3 is CASSRSGSGNEQFF. The CDR3 nucleotides read TGTGCCAGCAGCAGGAGCGGGAGCGGCAATGAGCAGTTCTTC.

In its sample, this clone was seen a few times. The chain has TRBV2 and TRBJ2-3; D is perhaps TRBD2 (5 bases). Germline V CDR1 and CDR2: SNHLY, FYNNEI. Trimming shortened V by 5 bases and J by 1 base, and 7 bases separated the two germline ends. The CDR3 is made up of 13 amino acids. The CDR3 reads CASSISGTDTQYF. CDR3 coding DNA: TGTGCCAGCAGTATTAGCGGCACAGATACGCAGTATTTT.

The J gene is TRBJ1-3, the V gene TRBV30; D is undetermined. With 2 bases removed from V and 4 bases from J, the gap between germline ends came to 6 bases. The CDR3 runs 12 residues. CDR1 GTSNPN and CDR2 SVGIG come from the germline V gene (reference sequence). This chain's CDR3 is CAWSKGGNTIYF. The DNA for the CDR3 is TGTGCCTGGAGTAAGGGAGGAAACACCATATATTTT.

This clone was recorded a few times. The CDR3 region is CASSVDPGSETQYF. The DNA for the CDR3 is TGTGCCAGCAGCGTAGACCCGGGGAGTGAGACCCAGTACTTC. The genes are TRBV9 and TRBJ2-5, with D possibly TRBD2 on 5 matching bases. This CDR3 is built from 14 residues. Trimming took 0 bases from V and 5 from J, leaving 11 bases between them. Germline CDR1 reads SGDLS; CDR2 reads YYNGEE.

J is TRBJ2-5 and V is TRBV18; TRBD1 matches 9 bases. Losses at the gene ends were 1 base for V and 5 bases for J; bases not matched to a gene: 8. Germline V gene lookup returns CDR1 KGHSH and CDR2 LQKENI. CDR3 length: 16 residues. Here the CDR3 DNA reads TGTGCCAGCTCACCACAAGGAACAGGGGGCTTGGAGACCCAGTACTTC. Protein product: CASSPQGTGGLETQYF.

In this sample, this clone turned up a few times. A junction end diverges from the germline sequence, so it may reflect a read error. The rearrangement uses TRBV7-2 and TRBJ2-3; D gene unclear. Germline V lookup: CDR1 SGHTA, CDR2 FQGNSA. This CDR3 is built from 15 residues. Here the CDR3 reads CASSQNYVGTDTQYF. CDR3 nucleotide sequence: TGTGCCAGCAGCCAGAACTACGTGGGCACGGATACGCAGTATTTT. Supplemented by reference TRBV7-2 and TRBJ2-3, the full variable domain reads GAGVSQSPSNKVTEKGKDVELRCDPISGHTALYWYRQSLGQGLEFLIYFQGNSAPDKSGLPSDRFSAERTGGSVSTLTIQRTQQEDSAVYLCASSQNYVGTDTQYFGPGTRLTVL.

This clone has just a few counts. The chain carries TRBV29-1 and TRBJ2-3; tentatively, D is TRBD2 (7 bases). Germline-derived CDR1 and CDR2 are SQVTM and ANQGSEA. This CDR3 comprises 14 residues. Trimming took 3 bases from V and 3 from J, leaving 13 bases between them. CDR3: CSVDSGGGTDTQYF. In DNA form, the CDR3 reads TGCAGCGTTGATTCGGGGGGCGGGACAGATACGCAGTATTTT.

This chain joins TRBV29-1 and TRBJ1-1; no firm D call. CDR1 is SQVTM, CDR2 ANQGSEA, per germline. There are 13 residues in the CDR3. Trimming left V 4 bases short and J 1 base short, with 10 bases between. The CDR3 here is CSVAVFENTEAFF. The CDR3 nucleotides read TGCAGCGTTGCGGTGTTTGAGAACACTGAAGCTTTCTTT.

This clone was seen many times. The J gene is TRBJ2-7, the V gene TRBV4-1, with TRBD1 matching 7 bases. V dropped 4 bases and J dropped 6; count of bases not matched to a gene: 9. This CDR3 region has 14 residues. Germline loops: CDR1 MGHRA, CDR2 YSYEKL. CDR3 in amino acids: CASSLKGAGSEQYF. The CDR3 DNA follows: TGCGCCAGCAGCCTAAAGGGGGCAGGGAGCGAGCAGTACTTC.

This clone was seen a handful of times. The rearrangement uses TRBV5-8 and TRBJ2-3; 9 bases line up with TRBD2. The CDR3 length is 15 residues. V lost 4 bases, J lost 0 bases, and 3 bases stayed unmatched. Germline V gene sequence: CDR1 SGHTS, CDR2 YDEGEE. CDR3 in amino acids: CASSLAGTSTDTQYF. For the CDR3, the DNA is TGTGCCAGCAGCCTAGCGGGAACTAGCACAGATACGCAGTATTTT.

The chain links TRBV4-1 to TRBJ2-5; D is uncertain. This CDR3 region has 11 residues. Trimming removed 6 bases at V and 4 bases at J, with 6 bases between. Per germline, CDR1 MGHRA and CDR2 YSYEKL. The CDR3 DNA reads as TGCGCCAGCAGTCACGGAGAGACCCAGTACTTC. It is translated as CASSHGETQYF.

This clone is termed medium-sized (0.01 to 0.1%). This sample also contains other DNA sequences that code for the same CDR3. The gene calls are TRBV29-1 and TRBJ2-1, with 7 bases identical to TRBD2. Trimming removed 4 bases from V and 10 bases from J; junction bases left unmatched: 10. This CDR3 has 13 amino acids. Germline lookup yields CDR1 SQVTM and CDR2 ANQGSEA. DNA for the CDR3: TGCAGCGTTGGGAGTCTAGCGGCCCAGGAGCAGTTCTTC. Protein product: CSVGSLAAQEQFF.

The rearrangement joins TRBV4-3 to TRBJ2-7; D may be TRBD1 (5 bases). Germline V gene sequence: CDR1 LGHNA, CDR2 YSLEER. Between the trimmed V and J ends, which lost 0 bases and 0 bases, there was a span of 12 bases. The CDR3 spans 16 residues. Written as DNA, the CDR3 is TGCGCCAGCAGCCAAGAAGTGGGGCGGTCCTCCTACGAGCAGTACTTC. Translated, it gives CASSQEVGRSSYEQYF.

The table lists this clone with a few counts. The chain couples TRBV30 to TRBJ2-3; the match to TRBD1 covers 11 bases. This CDR3 has 16 residues. V lost 0 bases and J lost 4; bases outside the gene matches: 6. Germline V CDR1 and CDR2: GTSNPN, SVGIG (reference sequence). This CDR3 is CAWSVRRGQGADTQYF. Written as DNA, the CDR3 is TGTGCCTGGAGTGTCCGCCGGGGACAGGGGGCAGATACGCAGTATTTT.

The rearrangement joins TRBV28 to TRBJ2-2; maybe TRBD1 (6 bases). Germline assignment: CDR1 MDHEN and CDR2 SYDVKM. V lost 8 bases and J 1 base, leaving 8 bases between the germline ends. The CDR3 extends over 13 amino acids. CDR3 sequence reads: CASPDRNTGELFF. CDR3 nucleotides: TGTGCCAGCCCGGACAGGAACACCGGGGAGCTGTTTTTT. The variable domain in full, with the rest retrieved from reference TRBV28 and TRBJ2-2, is DVKVTQSSRYLVKRTGEKVFLECVQDMDHENMFWYRQDPGLGLRLIYFSYDVKMKEKGDIPEGYSVSREKKERFSLILESASTNQTSMYLCASPDRNTGELFFGEGSRLTVL.

The chain combines TRBV7-8 with TRBJ1-3; no firm D call. Germline V gene sequence: CDR1 SGHVS, CDR2 FQNEAQ. The CDR3 covers 15 residues. The V and J ends lost 2 bases and 6 bases respectively, with 14 bases between them. For the CDR3, the DNA is TGTGCCAGCAGCTTAACCGGATGGCGCCAAAACACCATATATTTT. Protein sequence: CASSLTGWRQNTIYF.